This T cell receptor beta chain was obtained from a study of blood T cell repertoires in COVID-19. Across the study: Samples representing acute and convalescent COVID-19 were sourced from the United States, Italy and Spain. PBMCs, B-cell-depleted T cells, or T cells provided the cDNA or gDNA that made up the material.

Source study methods: Amplification of reference gene primers provided the estimated nucleated cell counts. Sequenced by immunoSEQ multiplex PCR; TCRdb stores in-frame clones only, minus some. Clonal size and the V and J genes are those of that table, whereas D and trimming came from the DNA. Here the sample spans some 100,000 clones, 90% being singletons. V dropped 1 base and J dropped 4 bases, with 10 bases sitting between them. CDR1 and CDR2 from the germline V gene are SQVTM and ANQGSEA. CDR3 length: 13 residues. The chain carries TRBV29-1 and TRBJ1-1, with a weak D call TRBD1 (5 bases). This TCR came from a man aged 50 to 59 with acute or convalescent COVID-19. Sequences were obtained from peripheral blood. The CDR3 DNA reads as TGCAGCGTTGAAGCAGGGTTGGGCACTGAAGCTTTCTTT. Translated, it gives CSVEAGLGTEAFF.